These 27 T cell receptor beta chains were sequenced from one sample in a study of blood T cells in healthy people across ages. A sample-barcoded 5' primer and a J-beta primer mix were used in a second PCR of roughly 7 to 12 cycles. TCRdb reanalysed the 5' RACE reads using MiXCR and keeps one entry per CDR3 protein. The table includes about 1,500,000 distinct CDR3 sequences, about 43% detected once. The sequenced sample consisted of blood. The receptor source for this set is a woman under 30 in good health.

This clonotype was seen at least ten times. CDR3 loop: CASSSLDRGSSYEQYF. As DNA, the CDR3 is TGTGCCAGCAGTTCTCTCGACAGGGGAAGCTCCTACGAGCAGTACTTC. J is TRBJ2-7 and V is TRBV6-2 or TRBV6-3; the match to TRBD1 covers 8 bases. Per the germline V gene, CDR1 is MNHEY and CDR2 is SVGEGT. V lost 4 bases and J lost 0; bases outside the gene matches: 8. This CDR3 is 16 amino acids long.

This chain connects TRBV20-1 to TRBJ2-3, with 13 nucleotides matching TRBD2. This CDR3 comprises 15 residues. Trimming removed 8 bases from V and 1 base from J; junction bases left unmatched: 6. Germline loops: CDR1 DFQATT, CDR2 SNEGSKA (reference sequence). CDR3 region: CSTPGTSGGTDTQYF. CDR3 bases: TGCAGTACTCCCGGGACTAGCGGGGGCACAGATACGCAGTATTTT.

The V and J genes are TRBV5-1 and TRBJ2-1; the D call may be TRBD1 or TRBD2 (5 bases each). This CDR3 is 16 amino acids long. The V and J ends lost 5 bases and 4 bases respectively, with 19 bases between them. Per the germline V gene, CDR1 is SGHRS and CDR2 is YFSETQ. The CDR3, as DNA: TGCGCCAGCAGGACAGAGGGACGTCCTAATTACAATGAGCAGTTCTTC. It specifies CASRTEGRPNYNEQFF.

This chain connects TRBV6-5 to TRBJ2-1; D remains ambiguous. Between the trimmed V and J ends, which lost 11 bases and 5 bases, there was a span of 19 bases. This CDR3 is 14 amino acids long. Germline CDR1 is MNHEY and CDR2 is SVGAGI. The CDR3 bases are TGTGCCTGCACCCGAGGTGGAGTCCACAATGAGCAGTTCTTC. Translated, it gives CACTRGGVHNEQFF.

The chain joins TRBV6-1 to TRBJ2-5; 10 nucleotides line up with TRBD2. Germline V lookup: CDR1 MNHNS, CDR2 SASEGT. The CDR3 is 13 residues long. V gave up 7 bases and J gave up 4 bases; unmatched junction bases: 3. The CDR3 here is CASTLAGIETQYF. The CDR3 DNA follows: TGTGCCAGCACACTAGCGGGGATAGAGACCCAGTACTTC.

In nucleotides, the CDR3 is TGTGCCACCAGTGATTTGATAAGTGGTGAGCAGTTCTTC. Translation gives CATSDLISGEQFF. The V call is TRBV24-1, the J call TRBJ2-1, with D hard to call. V was clipped by 0 bases and J by 9 bases, with 8 bases between them. Germline V CDR1 and CDR2: KGHDR, SFDVKD. The CDR3 length is 13 residues.

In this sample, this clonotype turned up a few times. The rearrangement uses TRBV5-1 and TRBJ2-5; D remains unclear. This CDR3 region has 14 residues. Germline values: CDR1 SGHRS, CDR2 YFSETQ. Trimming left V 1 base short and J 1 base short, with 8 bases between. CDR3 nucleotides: TGCGCCAGCAGCTTGCCCCAAATCCAAGAGACCCAGTACTTC. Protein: CASSLPQIQETQYF.

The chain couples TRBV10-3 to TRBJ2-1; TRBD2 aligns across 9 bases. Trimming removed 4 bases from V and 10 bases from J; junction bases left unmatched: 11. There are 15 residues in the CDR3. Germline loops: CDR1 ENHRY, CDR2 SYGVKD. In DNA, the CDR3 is TGTGCCATCAGTGGCGGCCTAGCGGGAATCTACGAGCAGTTCTTC. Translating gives CAISGGLAGIYEQFF.

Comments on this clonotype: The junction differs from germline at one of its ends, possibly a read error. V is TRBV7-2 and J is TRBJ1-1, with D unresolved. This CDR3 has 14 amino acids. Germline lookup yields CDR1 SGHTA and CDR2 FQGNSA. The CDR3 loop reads CAGSQVPANTEAFF. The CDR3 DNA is TGTGCCGGCAGCCAAGTCCCAGCGAACACTGAAGCTTTCTTT.

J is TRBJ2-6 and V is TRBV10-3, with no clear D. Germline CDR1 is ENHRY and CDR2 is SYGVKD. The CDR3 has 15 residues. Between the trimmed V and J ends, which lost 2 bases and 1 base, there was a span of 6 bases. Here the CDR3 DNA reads TGTGCCATCAGTGAGGAAGGATCTGGGGCCAACGTCCTGACTTTC. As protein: CAISEEGSGANVLTF.

The CDR3 spells CASSLTGWDGYTF. CDR3 nucleotide sequence: TGTGCCAGCAGTTTGACAGGGTGGGATGGCTACACCTTC. The chain combines TRBV12-3 or TRBV12-4 with TRBJ1-2; TRBD1 aligns across 7 bases. Unmatched junction bases numbered 4, after V lost 3 bases and J lost 6 bases. This CDR3 has 13 residues.

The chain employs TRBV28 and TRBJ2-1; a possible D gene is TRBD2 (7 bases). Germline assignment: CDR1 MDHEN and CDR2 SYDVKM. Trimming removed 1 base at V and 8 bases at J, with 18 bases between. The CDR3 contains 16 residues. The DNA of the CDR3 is TGTGCCAGCAGTTTATTGGGCGGGGGCCTGGGGGATGAGCAGTTCTTC. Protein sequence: CASSLLGGGLGDEQFF.

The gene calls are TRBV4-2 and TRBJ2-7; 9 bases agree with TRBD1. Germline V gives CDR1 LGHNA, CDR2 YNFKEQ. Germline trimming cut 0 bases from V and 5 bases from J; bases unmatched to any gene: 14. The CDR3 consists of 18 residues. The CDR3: CASSQEQGAPGLFDEQYF. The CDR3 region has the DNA TGTGCCAGCAGCCAAGAACAGGGGGCGCCAGGGCTCTTCGACGAGCAGTACTTC.

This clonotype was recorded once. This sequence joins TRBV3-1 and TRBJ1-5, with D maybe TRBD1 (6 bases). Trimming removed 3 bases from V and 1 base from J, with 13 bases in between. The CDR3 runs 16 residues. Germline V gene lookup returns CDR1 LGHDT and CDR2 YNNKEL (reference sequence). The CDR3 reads CASSQGASGSNQPQHF. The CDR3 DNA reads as TGTGCCAGCAGCCAGGGGGCGAGTGGGAGCAATCAGCCCCAGCATTTT.

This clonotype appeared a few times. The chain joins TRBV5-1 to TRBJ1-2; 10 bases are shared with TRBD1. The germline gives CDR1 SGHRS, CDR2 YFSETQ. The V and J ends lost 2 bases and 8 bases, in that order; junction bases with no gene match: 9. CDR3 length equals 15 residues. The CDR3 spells CASSFWDRGDGGYTF. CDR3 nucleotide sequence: TGCGCCAGCAGCTTTTGGGACAGGGGAGACGGAGGCTACACCTTC.

CDR3 loop: CASSLGFGTGGAEQYF. CDR3 sequence (DNA): TGTGCCAGCAGTTTAGGTTTCGGGACAGGGGGGGCCGAGCAGTACTTC. The rearrangement links TRBV12-3 or TRBV12-4 to TRBJ2-7; 11 bases map to TRBD1. The V and J ends lost 1 base and 6 bases, in that order; junction bases with no gene match: 8. The length of the CDR3 is 16 residues.

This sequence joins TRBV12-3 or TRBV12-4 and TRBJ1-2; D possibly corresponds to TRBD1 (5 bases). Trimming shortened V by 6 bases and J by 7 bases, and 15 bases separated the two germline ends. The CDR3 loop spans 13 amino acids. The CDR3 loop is CASSRSGAAGYTF. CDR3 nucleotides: TGTGCCAGCAGCCGTTCCGGGGCCGCTGGCTACACCTTC.

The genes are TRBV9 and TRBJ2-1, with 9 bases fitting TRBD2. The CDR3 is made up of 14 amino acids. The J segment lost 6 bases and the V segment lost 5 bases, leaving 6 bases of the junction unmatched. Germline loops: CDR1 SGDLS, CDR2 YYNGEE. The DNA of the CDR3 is TGTGCCAGCAGTCCTCGGCGGGGGGGCAATGAGCAGTTCTTC. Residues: CASSPRRGGNEQFF.

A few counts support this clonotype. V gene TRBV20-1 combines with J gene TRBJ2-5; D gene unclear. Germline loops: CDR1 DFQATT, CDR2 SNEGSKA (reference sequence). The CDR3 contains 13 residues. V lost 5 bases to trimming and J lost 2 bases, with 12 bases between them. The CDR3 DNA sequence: TGCAGTGCTGCCGACCCACCGCAAGAGACCCAGTACTTC. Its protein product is CSAADPPQETQYF.

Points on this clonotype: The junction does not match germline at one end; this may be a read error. The DNA for the CDR3 is TGTGCCAGCAGTCGACAGTTTAGCAATCAGCCTCAGCATTTT. Its protein product is CASSRQFSNQPQHF. The genes are TRBV6-6 and TRBJ1-5; weak D call: TRBD1 (5 bases). Germline V gives CDR1 MNHNY, CDR2 SVGAGI (reference sequence). The CDR3 loop spans 14 amino acids.

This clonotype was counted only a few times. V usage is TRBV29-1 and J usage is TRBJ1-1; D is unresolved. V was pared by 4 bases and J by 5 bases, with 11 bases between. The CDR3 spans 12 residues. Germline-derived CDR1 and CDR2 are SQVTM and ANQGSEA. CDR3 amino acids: CSVGSMGTEAFF. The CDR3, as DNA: TGCAGCGTTGGCTCCATGGGGACTGAAGCTTTCTTT. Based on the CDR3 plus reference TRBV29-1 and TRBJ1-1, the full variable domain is SAVISQKPSRDICQRGTSLTIQCQVDSQVTMMFWYRQQPGQSLTLIATANQGSEATYESGFVIDKFPISRPNLTFSTLTVSNMSPEDSSIYLCSVGSMGTEAFFGQGTRLTVV.

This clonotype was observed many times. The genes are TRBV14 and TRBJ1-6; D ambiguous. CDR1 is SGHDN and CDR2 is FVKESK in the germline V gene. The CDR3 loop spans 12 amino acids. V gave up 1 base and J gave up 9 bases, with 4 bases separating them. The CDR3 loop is CASSQGGSPLHF. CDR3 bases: TGTGCCAGCAGCCAAGGTGGTTCACCCCTCCACTTT.

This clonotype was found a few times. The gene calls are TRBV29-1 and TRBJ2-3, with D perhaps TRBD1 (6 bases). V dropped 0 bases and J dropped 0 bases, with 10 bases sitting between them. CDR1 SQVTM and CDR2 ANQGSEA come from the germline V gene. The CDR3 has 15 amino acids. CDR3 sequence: CSVEDQGISTDTQYF. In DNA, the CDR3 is TGCAGCGTTGAAGATCAGGGGATAAGCACAGATACGCAGTATTTT.

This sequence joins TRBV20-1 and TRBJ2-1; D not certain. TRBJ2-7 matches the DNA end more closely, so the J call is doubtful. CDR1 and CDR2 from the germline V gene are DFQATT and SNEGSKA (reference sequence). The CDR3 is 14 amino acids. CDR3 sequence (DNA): TGCAGTGCTACAGCCGACAACCTGGGCAATGAGCAGTACTTC. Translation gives CSATADNLGNEQYF.

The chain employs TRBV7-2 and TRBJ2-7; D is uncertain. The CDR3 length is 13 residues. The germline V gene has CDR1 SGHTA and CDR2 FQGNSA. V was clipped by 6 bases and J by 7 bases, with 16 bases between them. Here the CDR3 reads CASSTIFFNEQYF. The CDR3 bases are TGTGCCAGCAGTACGATTTTTTTTAATGAGCAGTACTTC.

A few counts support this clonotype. In DNA form, the CDR3 reads TGTGCCAGCAGTCTCCCTACCGGGACACCGTACTTC. Protein: CASSLPTGTPYF. V and J are TRBV12-3 or TRBV12-4 and TRBJ2-5, with D perhaps TRBD1 (6 bases). The CDR3 extends over 12 amino acids. Trimming took off 5 bases at V and 13 bases at J, with 17 bases between the two ends.

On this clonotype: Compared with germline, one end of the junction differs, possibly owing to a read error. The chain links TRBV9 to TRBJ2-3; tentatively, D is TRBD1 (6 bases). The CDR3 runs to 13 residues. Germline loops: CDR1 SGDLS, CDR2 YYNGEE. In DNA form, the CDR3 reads TGTGCCATCAGCGTGACAGGTTCAGATACGCAGTATTTT. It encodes CAISVTGSDTQYF.